The subject of this entry is one TCR beta chain. This sample stems from a study of blood T cell repertoires in COVID-19. As processed by the authors: Reference gene primers were amplified, and this amplification served to estimate nucleated cell counts. Assay used: immunoSEQ multiplex PCR; TCRdb lists only in-frame clones, some missing. That table furnishes V, J and clone size, whereas the DNA furnished D and trimming. The sample has under 350,000 clones, approximately 90% seen once. Per the germline V gene, CDR1 is LGHNA and CDR2 is YNFKEQ. This CDR3 region has 16 residues. The J segment lost 9 bases and the V segment lost 1 base, leaving 3 bases of the junction unmatched.

The J gene is TRBJ2-1, the V gene TRBV4-2; TRBD2 matches 16 bases. Material for sequencing was PBMCs or T cells enriched from blood (not recorded which). The clonotype was recovered from a man aged 25-45 years who had recovered from COVID-19. In DNA form, the CDR3 reads TGTGCCAGCAGCCAAGTTGGGACTAGCGGGAGGGGTGAGCAGTTCTTC. It encodes CASSQVGTSGRGEQFF.